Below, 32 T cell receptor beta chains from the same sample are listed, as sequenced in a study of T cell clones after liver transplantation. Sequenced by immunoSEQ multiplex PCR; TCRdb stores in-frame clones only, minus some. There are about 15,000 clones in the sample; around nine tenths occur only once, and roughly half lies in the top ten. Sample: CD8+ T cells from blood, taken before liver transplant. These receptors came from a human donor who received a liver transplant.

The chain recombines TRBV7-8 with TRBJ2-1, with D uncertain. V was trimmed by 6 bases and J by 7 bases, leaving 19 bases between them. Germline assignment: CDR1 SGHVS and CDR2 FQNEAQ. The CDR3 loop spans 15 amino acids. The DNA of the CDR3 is TGTGCCAGCAGGCCTTTCGCGAGTGGTTTGAATGAGCAGTTCTTC. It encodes CASRPFASGLNEQFF.

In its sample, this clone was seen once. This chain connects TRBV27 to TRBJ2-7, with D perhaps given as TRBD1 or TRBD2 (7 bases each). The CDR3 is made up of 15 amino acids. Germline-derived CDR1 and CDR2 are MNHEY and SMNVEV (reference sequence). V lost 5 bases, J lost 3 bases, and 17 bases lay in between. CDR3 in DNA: TGTGCCAGCAGTCCCCCGGGGGGACAGTACTACGAGCAGTACTTC. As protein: CASSPPGGQYYEQYF.

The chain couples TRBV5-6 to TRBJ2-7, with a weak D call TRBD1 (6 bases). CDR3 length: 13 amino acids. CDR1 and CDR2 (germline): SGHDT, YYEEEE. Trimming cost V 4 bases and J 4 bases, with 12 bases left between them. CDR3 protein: CASSMPQGYEQYF. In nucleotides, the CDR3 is TGTGCCAGCAGCATGCCACAGGGTTACGAGCAGTACTTC.

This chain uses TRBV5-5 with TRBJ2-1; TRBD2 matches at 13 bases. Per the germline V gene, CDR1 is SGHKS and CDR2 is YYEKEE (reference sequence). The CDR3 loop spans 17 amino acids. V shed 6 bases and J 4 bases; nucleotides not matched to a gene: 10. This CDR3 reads CASNLLAGGPLYNEQFF. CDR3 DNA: TGTGCCAGCAACCTACTAGCGGGAGGGCCCTTATACAATGAGCAGTTCTTC.

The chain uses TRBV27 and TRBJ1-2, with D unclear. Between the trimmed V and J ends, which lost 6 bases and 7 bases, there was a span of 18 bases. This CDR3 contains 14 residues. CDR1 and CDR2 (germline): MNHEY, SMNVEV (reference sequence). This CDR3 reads CASSPWRQEGGYTF. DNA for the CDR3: TGTGCCAGCAGCCCGTGGAGACAAGAGGGTGGCTACACCTTC.

Here the CDR3 DNA reads TGTGCCAGTAGTACAGGGGACTACGAGCAGTACTTC. This sequence encodes CASSTGDYEQYF. V usage is TRBV19 and J usage is TRBJ2-7, with TRBD1 as a possible D gene (6 bases). The germline V gene has CDR1 LNHDA and CDR2 SQIVND (reference sequence). Trimming took 4 bases from V and 3 from J, leaving 7 bases between them. The CDR3 totals 12 residues.

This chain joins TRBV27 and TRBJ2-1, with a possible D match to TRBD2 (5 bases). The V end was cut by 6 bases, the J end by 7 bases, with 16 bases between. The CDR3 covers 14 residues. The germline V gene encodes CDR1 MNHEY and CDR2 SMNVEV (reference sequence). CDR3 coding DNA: TGTGCCAGCAGCCTACTCCGGGGTTGGAATGAGCAGTTCTTC. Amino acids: CASSLLRGWNEQFF.

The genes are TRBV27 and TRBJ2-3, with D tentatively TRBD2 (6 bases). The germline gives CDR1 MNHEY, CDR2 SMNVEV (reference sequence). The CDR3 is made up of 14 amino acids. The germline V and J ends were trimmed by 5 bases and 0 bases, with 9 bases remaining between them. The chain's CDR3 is CASSGRDSTDTQYF. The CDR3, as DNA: TGTGCCAGCAGTGGGCGGGATAGCACAGATACGCAGTATTTT.

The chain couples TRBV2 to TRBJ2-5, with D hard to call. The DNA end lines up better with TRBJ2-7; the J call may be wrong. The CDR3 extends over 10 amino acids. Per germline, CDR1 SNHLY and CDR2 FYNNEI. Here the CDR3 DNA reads TGTGCCAGCTCCAGCTACGAGCAGTACTTC. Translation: CASSSYEQYF.

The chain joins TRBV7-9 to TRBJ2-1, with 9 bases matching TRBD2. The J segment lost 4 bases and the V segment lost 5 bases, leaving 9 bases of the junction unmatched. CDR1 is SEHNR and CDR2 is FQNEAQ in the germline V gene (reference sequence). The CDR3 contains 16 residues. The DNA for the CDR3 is TGTGCCAGCAGCCACGGGGCGGGAGGGCCGTACAATGAGCAGTTCTTC. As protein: CASSHGAGGPYNEQFF.

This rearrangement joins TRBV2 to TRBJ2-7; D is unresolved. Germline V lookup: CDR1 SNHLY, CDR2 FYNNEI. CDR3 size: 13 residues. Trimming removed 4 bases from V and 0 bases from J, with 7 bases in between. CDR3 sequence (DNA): TGTGCCAGCAGTGTCCTTATCTCCTACGAGCAGTACTTC. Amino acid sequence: CASSVLISYEQYF.

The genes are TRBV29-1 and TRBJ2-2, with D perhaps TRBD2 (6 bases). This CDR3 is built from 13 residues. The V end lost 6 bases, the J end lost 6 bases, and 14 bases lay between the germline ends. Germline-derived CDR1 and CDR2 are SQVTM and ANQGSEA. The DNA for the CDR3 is TGCAGCGTCCCGGGAGTGGGCCCCGGGGAGCTGTTTTTT. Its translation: CSVPGVGPGELFF.

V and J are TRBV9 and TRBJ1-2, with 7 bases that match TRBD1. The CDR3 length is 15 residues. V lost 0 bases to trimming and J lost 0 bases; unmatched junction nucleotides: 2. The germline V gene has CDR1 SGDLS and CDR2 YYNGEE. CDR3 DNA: TGTGCCAGCAGCGTAGCGGGACAGCCTAACTATGGCTACACCTTC. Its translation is CASSVAGQPNYGYTF.

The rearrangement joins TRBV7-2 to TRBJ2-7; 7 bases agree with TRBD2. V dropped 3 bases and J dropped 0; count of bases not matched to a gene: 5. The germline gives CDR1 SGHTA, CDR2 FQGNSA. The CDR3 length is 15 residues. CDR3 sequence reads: CASSFDGRTSYEQYF. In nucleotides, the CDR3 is TGTGCCAGCAGCTTTGACGGGAGGACCTCCTACGAGCAGTACTTC. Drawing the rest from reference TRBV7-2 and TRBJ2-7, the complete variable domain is GAGVSQSPSNKVTEKGKDVELRCDPISGHTALYWYRQSLGQGLEFLIYFQGNSAPDKSGLPSDRFSAERTGGSVSTLTIQRTQQEDSAVYLCASSFDGRTSYEQYFGPGTRLTVT.

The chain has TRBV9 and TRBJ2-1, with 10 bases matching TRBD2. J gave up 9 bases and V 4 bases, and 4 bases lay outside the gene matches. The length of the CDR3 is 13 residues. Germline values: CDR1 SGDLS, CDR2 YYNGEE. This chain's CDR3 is CASSRGLAIEQFF. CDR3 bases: TGTGCCAGCAGCCGGGGACTAGCGATTGAGCAGTTCTTC.

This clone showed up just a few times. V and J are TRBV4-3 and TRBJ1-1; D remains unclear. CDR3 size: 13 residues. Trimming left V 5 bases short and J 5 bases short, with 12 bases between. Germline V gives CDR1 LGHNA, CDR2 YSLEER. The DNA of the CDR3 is TGCGCCAGCAGCGCTTGGACCGAAACTGAAGCTTTCTTT. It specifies CASSAWTETEAFF.

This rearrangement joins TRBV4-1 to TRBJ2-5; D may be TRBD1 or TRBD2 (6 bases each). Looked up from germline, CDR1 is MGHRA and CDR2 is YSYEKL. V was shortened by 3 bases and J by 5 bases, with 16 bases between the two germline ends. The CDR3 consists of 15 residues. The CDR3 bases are TGCGCCAGCAGCCATCCTCCTCGAGGGGGGGAGACCCAGTACTTC. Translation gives CASSHPPRGGETQYF.

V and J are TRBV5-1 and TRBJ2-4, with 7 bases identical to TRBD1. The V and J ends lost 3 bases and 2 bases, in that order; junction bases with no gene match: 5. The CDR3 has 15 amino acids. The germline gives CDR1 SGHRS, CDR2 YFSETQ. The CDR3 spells CASSSDRDPKNIQYF. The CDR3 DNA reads TGCGCCAGCAGCTCCGACAGGGATCCCAAAAACATTCAGTACTTC.

The DNA for the CDR3 is TGTGCCAGCAGTTTATTGTCTGGAAACACCATATATTTT. Translating it yields CASSLLSGNTIYF. The chain is built from TRBV28 and TRBJ1-3, with D unresolved. The germline V gene encodes CDR1 MDHEN and CDR2 SYDVKM. Trimming took 1 base from V and 1 from J, leaving 2 bases between them. This CDR3 has 13 amino acids.

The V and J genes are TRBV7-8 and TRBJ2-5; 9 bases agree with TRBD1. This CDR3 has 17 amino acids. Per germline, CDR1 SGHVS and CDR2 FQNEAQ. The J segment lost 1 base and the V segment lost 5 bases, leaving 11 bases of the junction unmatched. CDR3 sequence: CASSADGGQGFQETQYF. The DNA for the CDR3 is TGTGCCAGCAGCGCCGACGGGGGACAGGGTTTCCAAGAGACCCAGTACTTC.

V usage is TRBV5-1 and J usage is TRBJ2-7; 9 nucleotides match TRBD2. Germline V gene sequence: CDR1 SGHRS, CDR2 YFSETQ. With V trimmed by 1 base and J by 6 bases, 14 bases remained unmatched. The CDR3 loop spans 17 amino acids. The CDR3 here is CASSLKASRGREGEQYF. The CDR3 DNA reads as TGCGCCAGCAGCTTGAAGGCCTCGCGCGGGAGGGAAGGCGAGCAGTACTTC.

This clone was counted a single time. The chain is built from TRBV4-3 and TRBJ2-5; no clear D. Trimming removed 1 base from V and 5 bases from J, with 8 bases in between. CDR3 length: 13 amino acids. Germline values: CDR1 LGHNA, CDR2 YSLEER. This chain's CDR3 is CASSQVLGETQYF. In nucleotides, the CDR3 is TGCGCCAGCAGCCAAGTTTTAGGGGAGACCCAGTACTTC.

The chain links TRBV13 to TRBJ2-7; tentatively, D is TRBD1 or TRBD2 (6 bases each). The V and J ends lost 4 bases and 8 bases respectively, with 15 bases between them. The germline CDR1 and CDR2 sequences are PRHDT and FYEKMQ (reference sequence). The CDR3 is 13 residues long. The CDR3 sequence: CASSSEGVEKQYF. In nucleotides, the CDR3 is TGTGCCAGCAGCTCGGAGGGGGTTGAGAAGCAGTACTTC.

DNA of the CDR3: TGTGCCAGCAGCTCGGGACTTGGGACCGGGGAGCTGTTTTTT. The encoded protein is CASSSGLGTGELFF. The chain combines TRBV7-3 with TRBJ2-2; perhaps TRBD2 as D (6 bases). The CDR3 runs 14 residues. Germline-derived CDR1 and CDR2 are SGHTA and FQGTGA. Between the trimmed V and J ends, which lost 4 bases and 5 bases, there was a span of 11 bases.

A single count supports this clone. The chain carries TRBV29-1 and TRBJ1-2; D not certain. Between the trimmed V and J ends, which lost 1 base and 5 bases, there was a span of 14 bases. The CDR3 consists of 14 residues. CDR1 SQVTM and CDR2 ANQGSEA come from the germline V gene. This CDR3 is CSVEGASLGYGYTF. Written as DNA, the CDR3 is TGCAGCGTTGAAGGCGCCTCTTTGGGGTATGGCTACACCTTC.

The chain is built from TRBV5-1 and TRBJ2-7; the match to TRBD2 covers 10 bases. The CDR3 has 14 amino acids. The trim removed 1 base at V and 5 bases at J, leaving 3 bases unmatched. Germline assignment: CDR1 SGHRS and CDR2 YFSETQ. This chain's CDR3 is CASSLSLAGDEQYF. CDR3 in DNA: TGCGCCAGCAGCTTGAGCCTAGCGGGAGACGAGCAGTACTTC.

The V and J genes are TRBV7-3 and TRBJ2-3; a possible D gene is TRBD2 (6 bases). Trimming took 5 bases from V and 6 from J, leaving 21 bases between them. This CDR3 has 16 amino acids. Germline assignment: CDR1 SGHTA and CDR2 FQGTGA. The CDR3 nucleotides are TGTGCCAGCAGCGTCTACCCCAACGGGAGTCCGGATACGCAGTATTTT. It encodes CASSVYPNGSPDTQYF.

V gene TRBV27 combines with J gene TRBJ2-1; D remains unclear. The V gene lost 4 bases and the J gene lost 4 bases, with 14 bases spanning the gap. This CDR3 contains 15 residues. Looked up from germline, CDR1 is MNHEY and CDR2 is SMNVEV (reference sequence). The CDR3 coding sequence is TGTGCCAGCAGTTCCGGAGTAGCAGCTTACAATGAGCAGTTCTTC. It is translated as CASSSGVAAYNEQFF.

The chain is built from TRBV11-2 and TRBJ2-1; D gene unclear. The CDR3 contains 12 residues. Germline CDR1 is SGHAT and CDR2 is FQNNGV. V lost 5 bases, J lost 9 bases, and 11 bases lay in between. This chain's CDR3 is CASSPSWAEQFF. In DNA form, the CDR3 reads TGTGCCAGCAGCCCAAGTTGGGCTGAGCAGTTCTTC.

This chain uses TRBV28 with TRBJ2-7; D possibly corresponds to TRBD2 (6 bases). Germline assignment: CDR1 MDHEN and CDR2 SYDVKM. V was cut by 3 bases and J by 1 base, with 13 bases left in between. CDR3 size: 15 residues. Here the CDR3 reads CASSFQAGLSYEQYF. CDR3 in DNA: TGTGCCAGCAGTTTTCAAGCGGGTCTATCCTACGAGCAGTACTTC. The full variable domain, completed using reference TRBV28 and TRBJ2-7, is DVKVTQSSRYLVKRTGEKVFLECVQDMDHENMFWYRQDPGLGLRLIYFSYDVKMKEKGDIPEGYSVSREKKERFSLILESASTNQTSMYLCASSFQAGLSYEQYFGPGTRLTVT.

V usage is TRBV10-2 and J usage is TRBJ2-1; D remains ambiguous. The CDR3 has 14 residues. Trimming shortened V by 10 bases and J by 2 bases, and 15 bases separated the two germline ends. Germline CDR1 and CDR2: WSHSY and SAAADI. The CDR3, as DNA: TGCGCCACCGGAAGACCCGGTCCCTACAATGAGCAGTTCTTC. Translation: CATGRPGPYNEQFF.

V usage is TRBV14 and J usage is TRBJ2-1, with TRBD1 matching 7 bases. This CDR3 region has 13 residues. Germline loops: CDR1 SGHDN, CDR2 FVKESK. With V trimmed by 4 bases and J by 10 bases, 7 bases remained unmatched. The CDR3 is CASSLLGGWEQFF. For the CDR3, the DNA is TGTGCCAGCAGCCTATTAGGGGGCTGGGAGCAGTTCTTC.